This T cell receptor beta chain was sequenced during a study of cytotoxic CD8 clonotypes in ibrutinib-treated CLL. Generated by immunoSEQ multiplex PCR, the TCRdb table keeps only in-frame clones and is missing some. The data show 60,000 to 75,000 clones, 90% seen once. The CDR3 has 16 amino acids. CDR1 SGHNT and CDR2 YENEEA come from the germline V gene. Trimming took 3 bases from V and 3 from J; bases not matched to a gene: 10. This rearrangement joins TRBV11-3 to TRBJ2-7, with 8 bases lining up with TRBD2. The clonotype was recovered from a human donor with chronic lymphocytic leukemia. The specimen was PBMCs, collected after 12 months of ibrutinib treatment. CDR3 loop: CASSFNIAGLIYEQYF. For the CDR3, the DNA is TGTGCCAGCAGCTTCAATATAGCGGGACTAATCTACGAGCAGTACTTC.